One T cell receptor (beta chain) is described in this entry. The data are from a study of blood T cell repertoires in COVID-19. Germline V gene lookup returns CDR1 SGHRS and CDR2 YFSETQ. V shed 2 bases and J 9 bases; nucleotides not matched to a gene: 11. The CDR3 covers 14 residues. Methods used by the authors: How many nucleated cells were present was estimated from reference gene primer amplification. TCRdb keeps only in-frame clones here, not all; method: immunoSEQ multiplex PCR. V and J calls and clone size follow that table, whereas D and trimming were derived from the DNA. The sample lists hundreds of thousands of clones; approximately 90% were seen once.

Sample: peripheral blood. The V call is TRBV5-1, the J call TRBJ2-7; 7 bases line up with TRBD1. The source is a man of 80 years or more with acute or convalescent COVID-19. The CDR3 DNA reads TGCGCCAGCAGCTTTCCCGGGACAGACAATGGGCAGTACTTC. It specifies CASSFPGTDNGQYF.